The T cell receptor beta chain under discussion was sequenced for a study of Ad26.COV2.S vaccination and SARS-CoV-2 variants. Study results and caveats: Substantial post-vaccination breadth of spike-specific CD8+ and CD4+ T cell responses was reported. Across vaccine and placebo recipients, the breadth of non-spike TCRs was similar. Spike-specific TCR breadth was greater after Ad26.COV2.S than placebo.

Method: immunoSEQ multiplex PCR; TCRdb's copy keeps in-frame clones and lacks some. Of hundreds of thousands of clones listed, about 88% are singletons. V shed 0 bases and J shed 3 bases, with 26 bases lying between them. From germline, CDR1 is PRHDT and CDR2 FYEKMQ (reference sequence). This CDR3 comprises 20 residues. Indicated treatment: 15 to 20 received Ad26.COV2.S at low or high dose, single or two shots; 5 received placebo; per-sample allocation not given. It was on day 63 after the first vaccine or placebo injection that samples were taken. As for this clone: What it binds is not known.

This TCR was sampled from a person aged 18-65 years who received the Ad26.COV2.S COVID-19 vaccine or a placebo. Sample: peripheral blood, taken in a trial of Ad26.COV2.S vaccine versus placebo. The chain combines TRBV13 with TRBJ1-1, with a weak D call TRBD1 (5 bases). The CDR3 loop is CASSLGGQGRRSQRDTEAFF. CDR3 nucleotides: TGTGCCAGCAGCTTAGGCGGGCAGGGTCGGAGGTCCCAGCGCGACACTGAAGCTTTCTTT.